The source of this T cell receptor (beta chain) is a study of T-cell memory formation after mild COVID-19 (dated by TCRdb to about 2021). Describing the broader study: Most TCR sequence clusters were specific to one of the two donors. Two young, previously healthy adult volunteers made up the cohort, one male and one female. Longitudinal TCRalpha and TCRbeta repertoire sequencing tracked T-cell clones expanding and contracting after mild COVID-19 in a couple of donors. General study outcomes and caveats: Some responding clones were found in pre-infection memory, which suggests that pre-existing cross-reactive memory T cells took part in the SARS-CoV-2 response. Contracting CD4+ clones appeared mostly in the CM and EM memory subsets, whereas CD8+ clones were enriched in EMRA. The second-wave clones that peaked on day 37 were not confirmed to be SARS-CoV-2 specific. Balanced CD4/CD8 phenotypes were observed for clones contracting from day 15 to 85, whereas a bias towards CD4+ was observed for a second wave of clones expanding from day 15 to 37. Only a couple of mild cases were covered by the study, and larger cohorts that include severe cases with pre-infection samples were considered necessary.

Ficoll-Paque density gradient centrifugation was used to isolate PBMCs. This clonotype was seen a few times. Its cognate antigen has yet to be identified. No qualities accompany the bases; no much larger clone lies one base away. The run used an Illumina NovaSeq 6000. TCRalpha and TCRbeta cDNA libraries were built by 5'RACE with constant-segment primers, adding sample barcodes and unique molecular identifiers. Trizol reagent was used to extract RNA from every sample. Amplification of the libraries took two PCR steps, and the second step added a second sample barcode plus Illumina TruSeq adapters. Libraries were sequenced on an Illumina NovaSeq with 2 x 150 bp paired-end reads. The authors processed their data as follows. Demultiplexing of reads and collapsing into UMI-guided consensus sequences were performed with migec v1.2.7. Using mixcr v2.1.11, UMI consensuses were aligned to TRA and TRB V and J templates and then assembled into clonotypes. A clonotype was counted as expanded or contracted only if both edgeR and NoisET called the change significant, with noise models trained on biological replicates. For edgeR calls, a false discovery rate-adjusted p below 0.01 and a log2 fold-change threshold of 1 were applied. As an exploratory analysis of dynamics, PCA with hierarchical clustering was applied to max-normalized trajectories of the 1000 most abundant clonotypes. Separately sequenced CD4+ and CD8+ repertoires were used to assign the CD4 or CD8 phenotype of responding clones. The raw public data were reprocessed by TCRdb itself: fastp quality trimming at Q25, MiXCR clonotype calling, in-frame beta chains only. Each CDR3 protein gets just one entry, which takes the most common genes and DNA from the rows behind it. For this entry, the V and J calls and clone size follow TCRdb and not the study's own pipeline. The sample table holds 200,000 or so distinct CDR3 sequences, of which about a sixth were seen once. Jointly, the top ten make up around 1.9% of the sample.

From its cysteine to its phenylalanine, the CDR3 spans 13 amino acids. Kept here is only the CDR3 DNA, which spans 39 bases and is read in frame from base 1. Reading the germline V gene gives CDR1 KGHDR and CDR2 SFDVKD. Deletion took 1 base off V and 4 bases off J, with a span of 5 bases between the germline ends. The TCR was taken from an adult woman who had mild COVID-19 (a few samples of this study predate the infection). The sample titles of this study are shuffled in the database, so cell type and time point are left out; the donor was told from shared clones. Sequencing was done on a sample of PBMCs or a T cell subset sorted from them (not recorded which). The chain is made from TRBV24-1 and TRBJ2-3; the D gene cannot be named for sure. The CDR3 region reads CATSDFGPDTQYF. The DNA is as follows: TGTGCCACCAGTGATTTTGGACCAGATACGCAGTATTTT.